This is a list of T cell receptor beta chains from one sample in a study of blood T cell repertoires in COVID-19. Assay used: immunoSEQ multiplex PCR; TCRdb lists only in-frame clones, some missing. The sample has roughly 61,000 clones; more than 85% are singletons. Sequences were obtained from peripheral blood. The receptors come from a man between 60 and 70 years old with acute or convalescent COVID-19. Each CDR3 is given with its conserved first and last residue. The D gene is left open where the match is weak. Size is omitted from some rows. Given values are once, few, many or a class for expanded clones.

D gene,J gene,V gene,clone size,CDR3 protein,CDR3 DNA
TRBD2,TRBJ2-2,TRBV29-1,once,CSVETGGPNTGELFF,TGCAGCGTTGAAACGGGGGGGCCCAACACCGGGGAGCTGTTTTTT
NA,TRBJ2-7,TRBV6-1,NA,CASSEATTAPYYEQYF,TGTGCCAGCAGTGAAGCGACGACAGCACCGTACTACGAGCAGTACTTC
NA,TRBJ1-1,TRBV6-5,NA,CASSADWRNTEAFF,TGTGCCAGCAGCGCCGATTGGAGGAACACTGAAGCTTTCTTT
NA,TRBJ1-4,TRBV21-1,NA,CASSKGGASNEKLFF,TGTGCCAGCAGCAAGGGGGGGGCTTCTAATGAAAAACTGTTTTTT
NA,TRBJ1-1,TRBV6-6,once,CASRSRGNTEAFF,TGTGCCAGCAGATCCAGGGGAAACACTGAAGCTTTCTTT
NA,TRBJ1-4,TRBV7-2,NA,CASSSEIPGFGEKLFF,TGTGCCAGCAGCTCTGAGATTCCGGGGTTTGGGGAAAAACTGTTTTTT
NA,TRBJ1-3,TRBV7-2,NA,CASSSNSGSGNTIYF,TGTGCCAGCAGCTCAAACTCCGGCTCTGGAAACACCATATATTTT
NA,TRBJ2-7,TRBV12-3/TRBV12-4,once,CASRPGLLEQYF,TGTGCCAGCAGACCAGGCCTCCTCGAGCAGTACTTC
TRBD2,TRBJ2-3,TRBV5-4,NA,CASSSSGGLSTDTQYF,TGTGCCAGCAGCTCTAGCGGGGGACTAAGCACAGATACGCAGTATTTT
TRBD1,TRBJ2-7,TRBV27,NA,CASSLNRGAFEQYF,TGTGCCAGCAGTTTAAACAGGGGAGCGTTCGAGCAGTACTTC
TRBD1,TRBJ1-2,TRBV5-3,NA,CARSLTDRGQSYGYTF,TGTGCCAGAAGCTTGACGGACAGGGGGCAAAGCTATGGCTACACCTTC
NA,TRBJ2-5,TRBV4-3,NA,CASSQERAQETQYF,TGCGCCAGCAGCCAAGAGAGGGCCCAAGAGACCCAGTACTTC
NA,TRBJ1-5,TRBV7-2,once,CASSLRPNQPQHF,TGTGCCAGCAGCTTGCGGCCGAATCAGCCCCAGCATTTT
TRBD2,TRBJ2-1,TRBV5-1,once,CASSLGGGLAGENEQFF,TGCGCCAGCAGCTTGGGAGGGGGACTAGCGGGAGAGAATGAGCAGTTCTTC
TRBD1,TRBJ2-1,TRBV7-9,few,CASSLEGQGYNEQFF,TGTGCCAGCAGCTTAGAGGGACAGGGCTACAATGAGCAGTTCTTC
NA,TRBJ1-5,TRBV6-1,NA,CASSEEGRGPQPQHF,TGTGCCAGCAGTGAAGAAGGGAGGGGCCCTCAGCCCCAGCATTTT
NA,TRBJ1-5,TRBV7-2,NA,CASSLVEGANQPQHF,TGTGCCAGCAGCTTAGTTGAAGGGGCCAATCAGCCCCAGCATTTT
NA,TRBJ2-3,TRBV29-1,NA,CSGVATDTQYF,TGCAGCGGCGTCGCGACAGATACGCAGTATTTT
TRBD1,TRBJ1-5,TRBV6-2/TRBV6-3,medium-sized,CASSTGTDSQPQHF,TGTGCCAGCAGTACCGGGACAGACAGTCAGCCCCAGCATTTT
NA,TRBJ2-7,TRBV6-5,NA,CASSPYSGHFYEQYF,TGTGCCAGCAGTCCCTATAGCGGACATTTCTACGAGCAGTACTTC
TRBD1,TRBJ1-1,TRBV7-2,NA,CASSRGQGELNTEAFF,TGTGCCAGCAGCCGCGGACAGGGGGAGTTGAACACTGAAGCTTTCTTT
NA,TRBJ2-1,TRBV5-1,NA,CASSLGSGQQNEQFF,TGCGCCAGCAGCTTGGGAAGCGGACAGCAAAATGAGCAGTTCTTC